This T cell receptor beta chain was identified in a study of shared T cell receptors in the human thymus. Generated by immunoSEQ multiplex PCR, the TCRdb table keeps only in-frame clones and is missing some. This sample carries 630,000 or so clones, around 87% of them seen once, and the ten largest clones take roughly 0.0087%. Trimming took off 3 bases at V and 2 bases at J, with 18 bases between the two ends. The CDR3 covers 16 residues. Germline assignment: CDR1 GTSNPN and CDR2 SVGIG (reference sequence). The sample was also reused in another study, on human thymus T cells. As that report states: Surgeons resected thymus tissue during corrective heart surgery. Use of V and J genes seemed skewed within the thymic and blood repertoires. A high degree of thymic repertoire overlap among unrelated individuals was reported in related research.

This clonotype was sampled from a boy under two years old with a congenital heart defect. Specimen: thymocytes. J is TRBJ2-3 and V is TRBV30, with D possibly TRBD1 on 6 matching bases. DNA for the CDR3: TGTGCCTGGAGCGCCGTGACAGGCCTTTACACAGATACGCAGTATTTT. This sequence encodes CAWSAVTGLYTDTQYF.